This T cell receptor (beta chain) came from a study of graft-versus-host responses after intestinal transplantation (dated by TCRdb to 2020 to 2023). With regard to the full study: Recipients received multivisceral, liver-intestinal, or isolated intestinal transplants. Every recipient was given anti-thymocyte globulin induction, then maintenance tacrolimus and steroids for 3 to 4 years. After intestinal transplantation, graft-versus-host and host-versus-graft alloreactive T cell clones in the graft, circulation and bone marrow were tracked using bulk TCR-beta CDR3 sequencing. Alloreactive clones were identified by sequencing pre-transplant mixed lymphocyte reaction products and comparing these products with unstimulated pre-transplant donor and recipient T cells. The cohort enrolled about two dozen intestinal transplant recipients including one retransplant, and a few patients lacking pretransplant specimens were excluded. A peak of at least 4% donor T cells among recipient peripheral blood mononuclear cells was the definition used for donor T cell macrochimerism. Rather than being sequenced by the commercial service, samples from a few later patients were sequenced in-house on an Illumina MiSeq and processed with MiXCR. On the study overall, not on this receptor specifically: Conclusions were limited by the relatively low number and heterogeneity of intestinal transplant patients. GvH clones were found in recipient bone marrow, and some of the GvH clones appeared earlier in ileal mucosa or blood, which is consistent with an intestinal mucosal origin. Early after transplant, declines in HvG clones were associated with peak levels of circulating GvH clones. Patients with donor T cell macrochimerism had high GvH to HvG T cell clonal ratios in their allografts.

Details on this clone: No antigen is known for it. Base qualities are missing; no much larger clone stands one base away.

The sample's time point, from its label and the paper: cells obtained before transplantation from donor or recipient. CD3+CD4+ and CD3+CD8+ populations were FACS-sorted from unstimulated pre-transplant donor and recipient cells taken from spleen or lymph nodes. Receptor libraries were prepared by the immunoSEQ multiplex PCR assay. For most patients, genomic DNA was isolated with the Qiagen DNeasy Blood and Tissue Kit and sent frozen to Adaptive Biotechnologies for TCR sequencing. For most patients, genomic DNA was subjected to high-throughput TCR-beta CDR3 sequencing by Adaptive Biotechnologies. The published analysis was carried out like this. TCR sequencing data for 18 patients were retrieved from Adaptive's ImmunoSEQ software; a few other patients were processed with MiXCR and VDJtools. To correct CD4 versus CD8 sorting errors, sequences present in both subsets at a frequency ratio below 5:1 were removed. CDR3 nucleotide sequences shared between donor and recipient were removed because their origin could not be assigned. To count as alloreactive, a clone needed at least 2-fold expansion over unstimulated cells and a minimum CFSE-low frequency of 0.002% (template counts) or 0.001% (read counts). Clones detected in sequenced pre-transplant spleen, lymph node, or MLR CFSE-low populations of the donor or recipient were defined as mappable. Cumulative frequency of alloreactive clones was calculated as a percentage of all sequences weighted by copy number. TCRdb took over this immuneACCESS table, retaining in-frame rearrangements with V and J assigned. Such tables are incomplete; in checked studies, under half of the missing clones stem from an unresolved V gene, and the remainder is unexplained. V, J and clone size were drawn from that table, and D and trimming were deduced from the DNA. A total of about 130,000 clones appear in this sample, 80% to 95% of them only once. 0.19% of the sample is in the top ten clones.

The germline V gene specifies SNHLY as CDR1 and FYNNEI as CDR2. The CDR3 contains 14 residues, cysteine and phenylalanine counted. CDR3 DNA is the only sequence kept; it has 42 bases, read in frame from the first base. V and J are truncated by 6 bases and 3 bases respectively, leaving an intervening sequence of 15 bases. The chain is encoded by TRBV2 joined to TRBJ2-7; no D gene call is confident. Specimen: unstimulated CD4+ T cells sorted from spleen or lymph node cells, collected before intestinal transplant. This TCR was sampled from a human donor who received an intestinal transplant. The DNA reads as follows: TGTGCCAGCAGGAAGGAAGTGAACTACTACGAGCAGTACTTC. The resulting protein is CASRKEVNYYEQYF.